Each of the 17 T cell receptor beta chains below was sequenced from the same sample in a study of memory CD4+ T cells and cytomegalovirus serostatus. Sequencing was performed with immunoSEQ multiplex PCR; in TCRdb, only in-frame clones are kept and a portion is missing. The repertoire includes tens of thousands of clones, about 80% of them detected once, and less than 0.5% sits in the top ten. The sort gate was single viable CD3+CD4+CD8-CD45RO+ cells for memory CD4+ T cells. Sequenced material: memory CD4+ T cells from blood. All receptors derive from an adult in good health and CMV-seronegative.

V usage is TRBV12-2 and J usage is TRBJ2-2; the table's D call of TRBD1 was not tested on the DNA. TRBV12-2 is an annotated pseudogene. The length of the CDR3 is 15 residues. CDR3 coding DNA: TGTGCAAGTCGCCACCGGGACAGAAACACCGGGGAGCTGTTTTTT. Amino acids: CASRHRDRNTGELFF.

The V gene is TRBV10-3, the J gene TRBJ2-2; D remains ambiguous. CDR1 and CDR2 (germline): ENHRY, SYGVKD. The CDR3 extends over 13 amino acids. V dropped 4 bases and J dropped 4 bases, with 7 bases sitting between them. CDR3 loop: CAISGMGTGELFF. DNA for the CDR3: TGTGCCATCAGTGGAATGGGCACCGGGGAGCTGTTTTTT.

The genes are TRBV6-6 and TRBJ1-5; 11 bases match TRBD1. The CDR3 has 16 residues. CDR1 and CDR2 from the germline V gene are MNHNY and SVGAGI (reference sequence). V trimming: 7 bases; J trimming: 1 base; junction bases outside the gene matches: 6. The CDR3 DNA sequence: TGTGCCAGCACCCCCGGACAGGGGGCGAGCAATCAGCCCCAGCATTTT. Translating it yields CASTPGQGASNQPQHF.

The rearrangement uses TRBV28 and TRBJ1-2; tentatively, D is TRBD1 (5 bases). This CDR3 is 13 amino acids long. Germline loops: CDR1 MDHEN, CDR2 SYDVKM. V was cut by 7 bases and J by 5 bases, with 14 bases left in between. CDR3 bases: TGTGCCAGCACCTTAGGGGACGGATATGGCTACACCTTC. Translated: CASTLGDGYGYTF.

This chain links TRBV18 with TRBJ1-6, with D unclear. V lost 0 bases and J lost 13, with 10 bases in between. The CDR3 covers 13 residues. Germline V CDR1 and CDR2: KGHSH, LQKENI. CDR3 protein: CASSPPGLLPLHF. The CDR3 DNA reads as TGTGCCAGCTCACCACCGGGCCTGTTGCCCCTCCACTTT. The entire variable domain, with the rest obtained from reference TRBV18 and TRBJ1-6, is as follows: NAGVMQNPRHLVRRRGQEARLRCSPMKGHSHVYWYRQLPEEGLKFMVYLQKENIIDESGMPKERFSAEFPKEGPSILRIQQVVRGDSAAYFCASSPPGLLPLHFGNGTRLTVT.

The gene calls are TRBV7-2 and TRBJ1-6; D uncertain. The CDR3 sequence is 14 residues long. The V and J ends lost 8 bases and 0 bases respectively, with 8 bases between them. The V gene's germline CDR1 is SGHTA and CDR2 FQGNSA. CDR3 nucleotide sequence: TGTGCCAGCTGCGTCAGCTCCTATAATTCACCCCTCCACTTT. Its translation is CASCVSSYNSPLHF.

This chain joins TRBV5-1 and TRBJ2-7, with 12 nucleotides matching TRBD1. Germline-derived CDR1 and CDR2 are SGHRS and YFSETQ. The CDR3 covers 17 residues. With 1 base clipped from V and 2 bases from J, the junction kept 7 bases outside the gene matches. In nucleotides, the CDR3 is TGCGCCAGCAGCTTGATGTACGGGACAGGGGGCGCCTACGAGCAGTACTTC. It is translated as CASSLMYGTGGAYEQYF.

The chain uses TRBV4-2 and TRBJ2-3, with D perhaps matching TRBD2 (5 bases). Germline CDR1 reads LGHNA; CDR2 reads YNFKEQ. The CDR3 extends over 13 amino acids. Deletions cut 1 base from V and 6 bases from J, with 8 bases between. The CDR3 DNA is TGTGCCAGCAGCCAAGTCGGGATGGATACGCAGTATTTT. Residues: CASSQVGMDTQYF.

This chain links TRBV5-1 with TRBJ2-7; TRBD1 matches 9 bases. The CDR3 is 14 amino acids. With 4 bases clipped from V and 5 bases from J, the junction kept 7 bases outside the gene matches. CDR1 is SGHRS and CDR2 is YFSETQ in the germline V gene. The CDR3 coding sequence is TGCGCCAGCAGCGAGGGACAGGGTAGTCACGAGCAGTACTTC. It translates to CASSEGQGSHEQYF.

This rearrangement joins TRBV7-3 to TRBJ2-2; D unclear. Trimming took off 4 bases at V and 8 bases at J, with 14 bases between the two ends. Germline CDR1 and CDR2: SGHTA and FQGTGA. The CDR3 runs 14 residues. CDR3 nucleotides: TGTGCCAGCAGCTCTAACCCGGTGGGGGGGGAGCTGTTTTTT. It translates to CASSSNPVGGELFF.

V gene TRBV5-4 combines with J gene TRBJ1-4; a possible D gene is TRBD1 (6 bases). Germline V CDR1 and CDR2: SGHNT, YYREEE (reference sequence). The CDR3 is 14 amino acids. V was shortened by 5 bases and J by 4 bases, with 12 bases between the two germline ends. Here the CDR3 reads CASSSQGNNEKLFF. CDR3 coding DNA: TGTGCCAGCAGTTCACAGGGCAATAATGAAAAACTGTTTTTT.

This rearrangement joins TRBV11-3 to TRBJ2-1; 7 positions agree with TRBD1. Germline-derived CDR1 and CDR2 are SGHNT and YENEEA. The CDR3 length is 20 residues. After removal of 2 bases from V and 2 bases from J, the junction contained 18 bases not matched to a gene. The CDR3 DNA reads as TGTGCCAGCAGCTTACCACCCTACCTCCTACAGGGGAGTACCTACAATGAGCAGTTCTTC. This gives the protein CASSLPPYLLQGSTYNEQFF. The complete variable domain, with remaining parts taken from reference TRBV11-3 and TRBJ2-1, reads EAGVVQSPRYKIIEKKQPVAFWCNPISGHNTLYWYLQNLGQGPELLIRYENEEAVDDSQLPKDRFSAERLKGVDSTLKIQPAELGDSAVYLCASSLPPYLLQGSTYNEQFFGPGTRLTVL.

This clone has only one observation. CDR3 in DNA: TGTGCCAGCAGTTACGACGGAAACTCCTACGAGCAGTACTTC. Encoded protein: CASSYDGNSYEQYF. The rearrangement uses TRBV6-6 and TRBJ2-7, with D unresolved. Trimming stripped 2 bases from V and 0 bases from J, with 8 bases between. The CDR3 sequence is 14 residues long. Looked up from germline, CDR1 is MNHNY and CDR2 is SVGAGI (reference sequence).

This rearrangement joins TRBV28 to TRBJ2-7; D not resolved. This CDR3 has 12 amino acids. V lost 6 bases and J 4 bases, leaving 10 bases between the germline ends. Germline CDR1 and CDR2: MDHEN and SYDVKM. CDR3 coding DNA: TGTGCCAGCAGATCGACCAAATACGAGCAGTACTTC. This sequence encodes CASRSTKYEQYF.

The V call is TRBV11-2, the J call TRBJ1-6; tentatively, D is TRBD1 (5 bases). The germline V gene encodes CDR1 SGHAT and CDR2 FQNNGV. The V end was cut by 4 bases, the J end by 7 bases, with 14 bases between. This CDR3 spans 15 amino acids. The CDR3 spells CASSSRGPLNSPLHF. CDR3 coding DNA: TGTGCCAGCAGCTCGAGGGGTCCACTAAATTCACCCCTCCACTTT.

This clone was detected a few times. The chain has TRBV28 and TRBJ2-1, with TRBD2 as a possible D gene (6 bases). This CDR3 spans 16 amino acids. V was trimmed by 5 bases and J by 4 bases, leaving 18 bases between them. The germline V gene has CDR1 MDHEN and CDR2 SYDVKM. CDR3 coding DNA: TGTGCCAGCAGTCCCACGCACTACAGCGGGTACAATGAGCAGTTCTTC. The encoded protein is CASSPTHYSGYNEQFF.

J is TRBJ2-1 and V is TRBV10-3; tentatively, D is TRBD2 (7 bases). The germline gives CDR1 ENHRY, CDR2 SYGVKD. This CDR3 has 15 residues. V was cut by 5 bases and J by 0 bases, with 11 bases left in between. CDR3 bases: TGTGCCATCAGTAGGGGGGGGTCCTCCTACAATGAGCAGTTCTTC. The encoded protein is CAISRGGSSYNEQFF.